This TCR beta chain originates from a study of blood T cell repertoires in COVID-19. Study-wide background: Acute and convalescent COVID-19 specimens originated in the United States, Italy and Spain. PBMCs, B-cell-depleted T cells, or T cells provided the cDNA or gDNA that made up the material.

Authors' methods: Nucleated cell number was recorded as an estimate derived from reference gene primer amplification. Libraries were prepared by immunoSEQ multiplex PCR; TCRdb keeps only in-frame clonotypes and omits some of them. V and J calls and clone size are as listed in that table; D and trimming were resolved from the DNA. The table shows tens of thousands of clones, with over 75% occurring only once. The clonotype was recovered from a human donor in a cohort sampled during active COVID-19. What was sequenced was peripheral blood.

The CDR3, as DNA: TGTGCCAGCAGCTTAGGTCGGACTAGCGGGGCCACCAGTGAGCAGTTCTTC. This sequence encodes CASSLGRTSGATSEQFF. This rearrangement joins TRBV7-8 to TRBJ2-1; 12 nucleotides match TRBD2. The V and J ends lost 1 base and 9 bases, in that order; junction bases with no gene match: 10. The CDR3 is 17 amino acids. Germline CDR1 reads SGHVS; CDR2 reads FQNEAQ.